The clone carrying this TCR beta chain was observed a single time. About 0.45 to 1 ug RNA was reverse transcribed with random hexamers. Multiplex immunoSEQ PCR targeted 54 Vbeta and 13 Jbeta TCR beta segments. TCRdb passed the immunoSEQ multiplex PCR reads through MiXCR, listing each CDR3 protein once. The sample has more than 100,000 distinct CDR3 sequences, about 95% seen once. This sample is drawn from a study of CD8 T cells in Susac syndrome. From blood CD8+ and CD4+ T cells, TCR beta sequences were generated. The healthy controls were matched to patients by age and sex. This CDR3 region has 14 residues. V lost 7 bases to trimming and J lost 5 bases; unmatched junction nucleotides: 9.

The specimen sequenced was CD4+ T cells from PBMCs. The chain couples TRBV12-3 or TRBV12-4 to TRBJ2-5; TRBD1 aligns across 8 bases. The TCR comes from a human donor in good health. As DNA, the CDR3 is TGTGCCAGCAACCCCACAACAGGGGGGGAGACCCAGTACTTC. Translated, it gives CASNPTTGGETQYF.